The sequence of this T cell receptor (beta chain) was determined in a study of regulatory T cells in long-lasting Graves disease. The table lists this clonotype with many counts. Time point indicated: newly diagnosed GD, antithyroid drugs for less than 3 months. RNA isolated from PBMCs was used to make the TCR library. Investigators prepared the TCR beta libraries by applying iRepertoire HTBI primers and Arm-PCR of CDR3 regions. TCRdb passed the multiplex PCR reads through MiXCR, listing each CDR3 protein once. The sample shows 560,000 or so distinct CDR3 sequences, 15% to 20% of them seen only once. This sample was also put to use in a study of T cells in Graves' hyperthyroidism and ophthalmopathy. In that study: Peripheral blood also featured most of the thyroid clonotypes expanded above 0.001.

The receptor was derived from a young man with Graves disease. The specimen comprised peripheral blood mononuclear cells (PBMCs), sampled at new diagnosis, from a patient treated with antithyroid drugs.

This CDR3 reads CAWRTGGLYEQYF. The CDR3 DNA is TGTGCCTGGAGGACAGGGGGCCTCTACGAGCAGTACTTC. The gene calls are TRBV30 and TRBJ2-7; 10 bases line up with TRBD1. CDR1 is GTSNPN, CDR2 SVGIG, per germline (reference sequence). The CDR3 sequence is 13 residues long. The V gene end was trimmed by 3 bases and the J gene end by 3 bases; junction bases not matched to a gene: 2.